This T cell receptor beta chain was identified during a study of beta chain features in type 1 diabetes. Study details: Age, gender and cell yields were similar between patients and healthy donors. Study-wide points: It was among patients, rather than healthy donors, that naive, central memory and Treg TCRB repertoires appeared more similar. PCR, the amplification step, might favor shorter templates, equally in patients and controls. VDJ junctions sequenced from type 1 diabetes patients showed fewer insertions and more deletions.

This clone was seen a few times. Its specificity is unknown. Every isolated RNA sample was fully reverse transcribed, so sequencing captured expressed TCRB transcripts. The assay was immunoSEQ multiplex PCR, and TCRdb's table has in-frame clones only and misses some. This sample has 200,000 to 250,000 clones, with over 8.5% found just once. There are 14 residues in the CDR3. V was pared by 5 bases and J by 4 bases, with 6 bases of the junction left unmatched. The germline V gene encodes CDR1 SGHRS and CDR2 YFSETQ. The V call is TRBV5-1, the J call TRBJ2-7; 10 nucleotides line up with TRBD2. Material for sequencing was naive CD4+ T cells from blood. The clonotype comes from a woman under 30 in good health. The CDR3 DNA follows: TGCGCCAGCAGGAGCGGGGGGGCTTCTTACGAGCAGTACTTC. Translated: CASRSGGASYEQYF. Based on the CDR3 plus reference TRBV5-1 and TRBJ2-7, the full variable domain is KAGVTQTPRYLIKTRGQQVTLSCSPISGHRSVSWYQQTPGQGLQFLFEYFSETQRNKGNFPGRFSGRQFSNSRSEMNVSTLELGDSALYLCASRSGGASYEQYFGPGTRLTVT.